A selection of T cell receptor beta chains follows, all from one sample in a study of cytomegalovirus exposure and HLA in healthy donors. Assay used: immunoSEQ multiplex PCR; TCRdb lists only in-frame clones, some missing. The sample holds some 120,000 clones, approximately 89% seen once. Sequencing used PBMCs. These receptors were collected from a man aged 30-40 years in good health and CMV-seronegative. Each CDR3 is given with its conserved first and last residue. The order of the fields is V gene, D gene, CDR3 length, J gene, clone size, CDR3 DNA, CDR3 protein. The D gene is left open where the match is weak. Clone size is stated in some rows and not others, as once, few, many or a class when expanded.

TRBV5-1	NA	15	TRBJ1-1	NA	TGCGCCAGCAGCTTGGTTGTGACAGCCGATAGTGAAGCTTTCTTT	CASSLVVTADSEAFF
TRBV14	NA	13	TRBJ1-2	once	TGTGCCAGCAGCCAACAGGGGTATCATGGCTACACCTTC	CASSQQGYHGYTF
TRBV19	TRBD1	15	TRBJ1-2	NA	TGTGCCAGTAGTATAATAGGGGGGACAGACCCTGGCTACACCTTC	CASSIIGGTDPGYTF
TRBV11-2	TRBD1	15	TRBJ1-2	NA	TGTGCCAGCAGCCCGCGGACAGGGGATTTATATGGCTACACCTTC	CASSPRTGDLYGYTF
TRBV7-4	NA	10	TRBJ2-5	NA	TGTGCCAGCAGCCGGGGGAACCAGTACTTC	CASSRGNQYF
TRBV2	NA	14	TRBJ1-5	NA	TGTGCCAGCAGCGGGGGGTATAGCAATCAGCCCCAGCATTTT	CASSGGYSNQPQHF
TRBV27	NA	16	TRBJ2-1	once	TGTGCCAGCAGTTTTTTTAGTGGGAGCTCCTACAATGAGCAGTTCTTC	CASSFFSGSSYNEQFF
TRBV29-1	NA	13	TRBJ1-2	NA	TGCAGCGTTCCTCTAAGACTTAGCTATGGCTACACCTTC	CSVPLRLSYGYTF
TRBV28	NA	15	TRBJ1-2	NA	TGTGCCAGCAGTTCACTCCGGGTCCCCCATCCGGGCTACACCTTC	CASSSLRVPHPGYTF
TRBV28	NA	15	TRBJ1-4	NA	TGTGCCAGCAGTTTAAACGGAGCAACTAATGAAAAACTGTTTTTT	CASSLNGATNEKLFF
TRBV7-9	NA	14	TRBJ2-3	NA	TGTGCCAGCAGCCTGGCCCGGGACTCGTATACGCAGTATTTT	CASSLARDSYTQYF
TRBV14	NA	15	TRBJ2-7	NA	TGTGCCAGCAGCCAGGAGGGGGGGTCCTCCTACGAGCAGTACTTC	CASSQEGGSSYEQYF
TRBV6-6	TRBD1	14	TRBJ1-2	NA	TGTGCCAGCAGTAATAGACAGGGAGACTATGGCTACACCTTC	CASSNRQGDYGYTF
TRBV28	NA	17	TRBJ2-6	NA	TGTGCCAGCAGTTTACCGGGACACAAATCTGGGGCCAACGTCCTGACTTTC	CASSLPGHKSGANVLTF
TRBV4-2	TRBD1	15	TRBJ2-1	NA	TGTGCCAGCACCCCTGACAGGGGTTCCTACAATGAGCAGTTCTTC	CASTPDRGSYNEQFF
TRBV28	NA	15	TRBJ1-6	once	TGTGCCAGCAGTCGACATGACAGGAAAAATTCACCCCTCCACTTT	CASSRHDRKNSPLHF
TRBV5-1	NA	14	TRBJ2-1	NA	TGCGCCAGCAGCTTGGGCCAGGTCGGCAATGAGCAGTTCTTC	CASSLGQVGNEQFF
TRBV9	NA	14	TRBJ1-1	NA	TGTGCCAGCAGCGGAAGACCGGGTAACACTGAAGCTTTCTTT	CASSGRPGNTEAFF
TRBV11-3	NA	18	TRBJ1-5	NA	TGTGCCAGCAGCTTACGAGGGGGGGGGCACAATTTGCATCAGCCCCAGCATTTT	CASSLRGGGHNLHQPQHF
TRBV18	TRBD1	16	TRBJ1-1	NA	TGTGCCAGCTCACCAGGGACAGGGGTCCTGAACACTGAAGCTTTCTTT	CASSPGTGVLNTEAFF
TRBV4-3	NA	15	TRBJ1-2	NA	TGCGCCAGCAGCCAAGATAGGACACCTTCCTATGGCTACACCTTC	CASSQDRTPSYGYTF
TRBV6-5	TRBD1	13	TRBJ1-2	NA	TGTGCCAGCAGTAGGCCGACAGGGCATGGCTACACCTTC	CASSRPTGHGYTF
TRBV10-1	TRBD1	13	TRBJ1-1	NA	TGCGCCAGCAGTACCGGGACAGGGACTGAAGCTTTCTTT	CASSTGTGTEAFF
TRBV7-2	TRBD1	14	TRBJ1-2	NA	TGTGCCAGCAGCCAAGGGGGCGCGGGCTATGGCTACACCTTC	CASSQGGAGYGYTF
TRBV9	TRBD1	16	TRBJ2-2	NA	TGTGCCAGCAGCGTAGACGGCAGGGGGCAAACCGGGGAGCTGTTTTTT	CASSVDGRGQTGELFF
TRBV4-3	NA	16	TRBJ2-6	many	TGCGCCAGCAGCCAAGATGGGGGGACTGGGGCCAACGTCCTGACTTTC	CASSQDGGTGANVLTF
TRBV13	NA	15	TRBJ2-3	NA	TGTGCCAGCAGCGAAAAGCTGACTAGCACAGATACGCAGTATTTT	CASSEKLTSTDTQYF
TRBV19	NA	15	TRBJ1-2	NA	TGTGCCAGTAAATCATTAACAGGCCCTAACTATGGCTACACCTTC	CASKSLTGPNYGYTF
TRBV4-1	NA	15	TRBJ1-2	once	TGCGCCAGCAGCCAAGATTTCAGGGCAGTTGGGGGCTACACCTTC	CASSQDFRAVGGYTF
TRBV11-2	NA	15	TRBJ1-4	NA	TGTGCCAGCAGCTCCCCAACTCGGGGGGTGGAAAAACTGTTTTTT	CASSSPTRGVEKLFF
TRBV28	NA	16	TRBJ1-2	NA	TGTGCCAGCAGTTTAGGGTGGCCAGGGAGGGGCTATGGCTACACCTTC	CASSLGWPGRGYGYTF
TRBV7-2	NA	14	TRBJ2-7	NA	TGTGCCAGCAGCCTCCTTGGTAGCGCGGCCGAGCAGTACTTC	CASSLLGSAAEQYF
TRBV5-5	NA	16	TRBJ1-2	few	TGTGCCAGCAGCTTTAAACAGGGCAGGGATAACTATGGCTACACCTTC	CASSFKQGRDNYGYTF
TRBV9	NA	14	TRBJ2-1	NA	TGTGCCAGCAGCGTAGACAGGGCCTACAATGAGCAGTTCTTC	CASSVDRAYNEQFF
TRBV5-1	NA	14	TRBJ1-1	NA	TGCGCCAGCAGCCCCGGACGGGGGAACACTGAAGCTTTCTTT	CASSPGRGNTEAFF
TRBV15	NA	15	TRBJ1-1	NA	TGTGCCACCAGCAGAGATAAGGGGCAGAACACTGAAGCTTTCTTT	CATSRDKGQNTEAFF
TRBV5-1	TRBD2	17	TRBJ2-5	NA	TGCGCCAGCAGCAACGGACTAGCGGGGATGTACCAAGAGACCCAGTACTTC	CASSNGLAGMYQETQYF
TRBV11-3	TRBD1	15	TRBJ2-2	NA	TGTGCCAGCAGCTTGGGACAGGGGGCTTTCGGGGAGCTGTTTTTT	CASSLGQGAFGELFF
TRBV5-6	NA	14	TRBJ1-5	NA	TGTGCCAGCATGCGGCAGAATAGCAATCAGCCCCAGCATTTT	CASMRQNSNQPQHF
TRBV5-4	TRBD2	15	TRBJ2-1	once	TGTGCCAGCAGCTTGGTACTAGCGGGGGAGACTGAGCAGTTCTTC	CASSLVLAGETEQFF
TRBV6-5	NA	15	TRBJ2-1	NA	TGTGCCAGCAGATCGGCCCTCAGAGGTTACAATGAGCAGTTCTTC	CASRSALRGYNEQFF
TRBV14	NA	16	TRBJ2-1	NA	TGTGCCAGCAGTTCATTCCCAGATACATTCTACAATGAGCAGTTCTTC	CASSSFPDTFYNEQFF
TRBV6-5	TRBD2	14	TRBJ2-7	few	TGTGCCAGCAGTTCCCCCGGGACTAGCTACGAGCAGTACTTC	CASSSPGTSYEQYF
TRBV28	NA	14	TRBJ2-7	NA	TGTGCCAGCAGTTTAGGACAGAGGTCGTACGAGCAGTACTTC	CASSLGQRSYEQYF
TRBV27	TRBD1	16	TRBJ2-7	NA	TGTGCCAGCAGTTTAAGCACAGGGGACGTGACCTACGAGCAGTACTTC	CASSLSTGDVTYEQYF
TRBV4-1	TRBD2	16	TRBJ2-3	NA	TGCGCCAGCAGCCAAGCCGGCGGGGGTAGCACAGATACGCAGTATTTT	CASSQAGGGSTDTQYF
TRBV5-4	NA	16	TRBJ2-3	NA	TGTGCCAGCAGCTTCTGGGGAGTTGGGTCCACAGATACGCAGTATTTT	CASSFWGVGSTDTQYF
TRBV6-5	TRBD2	15	TRBJ2-7	NA	TGTGCCAGCAGTTACCGGGGGGGCTCCTCCTACGAGCAGTACTTC	CASSYRGGSSYEQYF
TRBV9	NA	15	TRBJ2-1	once	TGTGCCTCACGCAAGGCGGGGAGCTCCTACAATGAGCAGTTCTTC	CASRKAGSSYNEQFF
TRBV7-9	NA	15	TRBJ2-2	few	TGTGCCAGCAGCGGTCGCGGGGCGTCTGCCGGGGAGCTGTTTTTT	CASSGRGASAGELFF
TRBV5-1	NA	14	TRBJ1-1	NA	TGCGCCAGCAGCTTGAATGGGCCGGGGACTGAAGCTTTCTTT	CASSLNGPGTEAFF
TRBV7-2	NA	12	TRBJ1-2	few	TGTGCCAGCAGCCCAGGGCCTGGCGGCTACACCTTC	CASSPGPGGYTF
TRBV27	NA	15	TRBJ2-7	NA	TGTGCCAGCAGTCAACTGGATGGACTATCCTACGAGCAGTACTTC	CASSQLDGLSYEQYF
TRBV18	TRBD2	18	TRBJ2-3	NA	TGTGCCAGCTCACCCGGACTAGCGGGGGGCCTAAGCACAGATACGCAGTATTTT	CASSPGLAGGLSTDTQYF
TRBV19	NA	15	TRBJ1-6	NA	TGTGCCAGCTTACCCTCGAGGGGGGGTAATTCACCCCTCCACTTT	CASLPSRGGNSPLHF
TRBV7-3	TRBD1	16	TRBJ2-2	NA	TGTGCCAGCAGCTTATTACAGGGGGGTGTTAACGGGGAGCTGTTTTTT	CASSLLQGGVNGELFF
TRBV11-2	NA	13	TRBJ1-1	few	TGTGCCAGCAGCTTAGGAGGATGGACTGAAGCTTTCTTT	CASSLGGWTEAFF